The 10 T cell receptor beta chains below were found in one sample sequenced in a study of blood T cell repertoires in COVID-19. Method: immunoSEQ multiplex PCR; TCRdb's copy keeps in-frame clones and lacks some. The sample lists 150,000 to 200,000 clones, 89% occurring once. Sequencing was performed on PBMCs or T cells enriched from blood (not recorded which). Receptor source: a woman younger than 35 who had recovered from COVID-19.

J is TRBJ2-3 and V is TRBV4-1, with TRBD2 matching 14 bases. Germline V gene sequence: CDR1 MGHRA, CDR2 YSYEKL. The CDR3 sequence is 20 residues long. Trimming removed 6 bases from V and 3 bases from J; junction bases left unmatched: 17. The CDR3 reads CASSRIRGTSGSRYTDTQYF. The CDR3, as DNA: TGCGCCAGCAGTCGAATCAGAGGGACTAGCGGGAGTCGTTATACAGATACGCAGTATTTT.

The rearrangement joins TRBV4-1 to TRBJ2-7, with D possibly TRBD2 on 5 matching bases. The CDR3 runs 13 residues. The germline V gene has CDR1 MGHRA and CDR2 YSYEKL. Trimming removed 4 bases from V and 1 base from J, with 8 bases in between. The CDR3 here is CASSPRGSYEQYF. The CDR3, as DNA: TGCGCCAGCAGCCCGAGAGGGTCCTACGAGCAGTACTTC.

The rearrangement links TRBV28 to TRBJ2-7; 12 bases are a match to TRBD2. The junction had 4 bases not matched to a gene; V was cut back by 4 bases and J by 3 bases. CDR3 length equals 15 residues. Germline V gene sequence: CDR1 MDHEN, CDR2 SYDVKM. CDR3 coding DNA: TGTGCCAGCAGTTATCCGACTAGCGGGAGCTACGAGCAGTACTTC. Its translation is CASSYPTSGSYEQYF.

The CDR3 loop reads CASSEGVLGRDKPYEQYF. In DNA form, the CDR3 reads TGTGCCAGCAGTGAAGGGGTTCTGGGCCGGGACAAACCCTACGAGCAGTACTTC. The chain joins TRBV2 to TRBJ2-7, with D tentatively TRBD1 (6 bases). V lost 1 base, J lost 2 bases, and 21 bases lay in between. Germline lookup yields CDR1 SNHLY and CDR2 FYNNEI. This CDR3 region has 18 residues. Using reference TRBV2 and TRBJ2-7 for the parts outside the CDR3, the full variable domain is EPEVTQTPSHQVTQMGQEVILRCVPISNHLYFYWYRQILGQKVEFLVSFYNNEISEKSEIFDDQFSVERPDGSNFTLKIRSTKLEDSAMYFCASSEGVLGRDKPYEQYFGPGTRLTVT.

This chain uses TRBV4-3 with TRBJ1-5; tentatively, D is TRBD1 (6 bases). Trimming pared 3 bases from V and 4 bases from J, leaving 13 bases between. The CDR3 is 15 residues long. Germline V lookup: CDR1 LGHNA, CDR2 YSLEER. The CDR3 DNA is TGCGCCAGCAGCCAGTACAGGGTCGGTAATCAGCCCCAGCATTTT. Its translation: CASSQYRVGNQPQHF.

The rearrangement links TRBV7-9 to TRBJ1-1; 10 bases agree with TRBD1. V dropped 3 bases and J dropped 7; count of bases not matched to a gene: 8. Germline values: CDR1 SEHNR, CDR2 FQNEAQ (reference sequence). The CDR3 runs to 15 residues. This chain's CDR3 is CASSFPTGGNDEAFF. CDR3 in DNA: TGTGCCAGCAGCTTCCCGACAGGGGGCAACGATGAAGCTTTCTTT.

This clone was seen once. The rearrangement joins TRBV28 to TRBJ1-1, with a weak D call TRBD1 (5 bases). Per the germline V gene, CDR1 is MDHEN and CDR2 is SYDVKM. With 6 bases removed from V and 11 bases from J, the gap between germline ends came to 19 bases. This CDR3 contains 13 residues. The CDR3 DNA sequence: TGTGCCAGCAGCCCGCCTCCAGCAGGGCAGGCTTTCTTT. It encodes CASSPPPAGQAFF.

CDR3 nucleotides: TGTGCCAGCAGTCCGGGGGTGATTCAGCCCCAGCATTTT. Amino acids: CASSPGVIQPQHF. The V and J genes are TRBV27 and TRBJ1-5, with a weak D call TRBD1 (5 bases). The germline V and J ends were trimmed by 5 bases and 6 bases, with 11 bases remaining between them. Germline CDR1 and CDR2: MNHEY and SMNVEV (reference sequence). The CDR3 has 13 residues.

This chain connects TRBV7-2 to TRBJ1-2; D is undetermined. Trimming left V 3 bases short and J 6 bases short, with 14 bases between. Per germline, CDR1 SGHTA and CDR2 FQGNSA. The CDR3 sequence is 14 residues long. Here the CDR3 reads CASSFGVSKDGYTF. CDR3 DNA: TGTGCCAGCAGCTTCGGAGTCAGTAAAGATGGCTACACCTTC.

This clone was seen once. The rearrangement uses TRBV28 and TRBJ2-5; 9 bases align to TRBD2. J gave up 5 bases and V 4 bases, and 8 bases lay outside the gene matches. Germline loops: CDR1 MDHEN, CDR2 SYDVKM. The CDR3 is 15 residues long. The CDR3 region is CASSYGGRVRETQYF. The CDR3 DNA follows: TGTGCCAGCAGTTACGGCGGGAGGGTCCGGGAGACCCAGTACTTC.